This entry describes one TCR beta chain. The method was immunoSEQ multiplex PCR; TCRdb's version includes in-frame clones alone and lacks a portion of them. Of about 1.1 million clones detected, 60% to 85% appear once; the ten largest clones hold 0.89%. This sample is part of a study of shared clonotypes between healthy human individuals. From germline, CDR1 is MNHNS and CDR2 SASEGT. The ends were cut back, 7 bases at V and 3 bases at J, with 15 bases in the middle. CDR3 size: 14 residues. The chain links TRBV6-1 to TRBJ1-1; no firm D call. The TCR was taken from a man younger than 35 in good health. Some clones in this sample may be carry-over from other donors' samples. Sequenced input: memory CD4+ T cells from PBMCs. The subset was: CD45RA-negative fraction. The CDR3 reads CASTKAGSYTEAFF. The CDR3 nucleotides read TGTGCCAGCACGAAGGCCGGGAGCTACACTGAAGCTTTCTTT.